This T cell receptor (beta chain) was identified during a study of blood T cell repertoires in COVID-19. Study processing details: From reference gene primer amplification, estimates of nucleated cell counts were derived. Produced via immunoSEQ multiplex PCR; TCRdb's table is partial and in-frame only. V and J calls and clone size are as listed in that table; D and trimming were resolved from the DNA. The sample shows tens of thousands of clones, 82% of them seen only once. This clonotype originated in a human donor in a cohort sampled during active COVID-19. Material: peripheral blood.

CDR3 sequence (DNA): TGCGCCAGCAGCCAAGATCGGGCCGGGGGTATGACCTACGAGCAGTACTTC. This sequence encodes CASSQDRAGGMTYEQYF. The gene calls are TRBV4-1 and TRBJ2-7; D may be TRBD2 (6 bases). The CDR3 extends over 17 amino acids. CDR1 and CDR2 (germline): MGHRA, YSYEKL. V lost 0 bases, J lost 2 bases, and 17 bases lay in between.